This is a list of T cell receptor beta chains from one sample in a study of blood T cell repertoires in COVID-19. Repertoires were generated with immunoSEQ multiplex PCR, while TCRdb's copy carries only in-frame clones and drops some. The sample has 200,000 to 250,000 clones; nearly 95% are singletons. Sequences were obtained from peripheral blood. Every receptor here comes from a man in his thirties or forties with COVID-19, enrolled during active disease. Both conserved end residues are part of each CDR3. Fields, in order: clone size, V gene, D gene, J gene, CDR3 protein, CDR3 DNA. A D gene is named only where the DNA matches it firmly. Only part of the rows carry a size: once, few, many, or a class if the clone is expanded.

abundance: -
v_gene: TRBV5-5
d_gene: -
j_gene: TRBJ2-3
CDR3aa: CASSSLYTAASTDTQYF
CDR3nt: TGTGCCAGCAGCTCCTTATATACAGCGGCTAGCACAGATACGCAGTATTTT

abundance: -
v_gene: TRBV6-4
d_gene: -
j_gene: TRBJ2-3
CDR3aa: CASSLSQGADTQYF
CDR3nt: TGTGCCAGCAGCCTCTCACAGGGTGCAGATACACAGTATTTT

abundance: once
v_gene: TRBV11-3
d_gene: -
j_gene: TRBJ2-2
CDR3aa: CASSQNRVTGELFF
CDR3nt: TGTGCCAGCAGCCAGAACAGGGTTACCGGGGAGCTGTTTTTT

abundance: -
v_gene: TRBV6-5
d_gene: -
j_gene: TRBJ1-3
CDR3aa: CASSYQDSSGNTIYF
CDR3nt: TGTGCCAGCAGTTACCAGGACAGCTCTGGAAACACCATATATTTT

abundance: -
v_gene: TRBV6-5
d_gene: TRBD1
j_gene: TRBJ1-6
CDR3aa: CASSSGTGDSPLHF
CDR3nt: TGTGCCAGCAGTTCCGGGACAGGGGATTCACCCCTCCACTTT

abundance: -
v_gene: TRBV2
d_gene: -
j_gene: TRBJ1-2
CDR3aa: CASSGANYGYTF
CDR3nt: TGTGCCAGCAGTGGAGCTAACTATGGCTACACCTTC

abundance: -
v_gene: TRBV9
d_gene: TRBD2
j_gene: TRBJ2-3
CDR3aa: CASSASGGAADTQYF
CDR3nt: TGTGCCAGCAGCGCGAGCGGGGGGGCGGCAGATACGCAGTATTTT

abundance: -
v_gene: TRBV27
d_gene: -
j_gene: TRBJ1-1
CDR3aa: CASTSLGGTEAFF
CDR3nt: TGTGCCAGCACCTCGTTAGGGGGTACTGAAGCTTTCTTT

abundance: -
v_gene: TRBV20-1
d_gene: TRBD2
j_gene: TRBJ2-5
CDR3aa: CSASSPSGSQETQYF
CDR3nt: TGCAGTGCTAGTTCACCTAGCGGAAGTCAAGAGACCCAGTACTTC

abundance: -
v_gene: TRBV2
d_gene: -
j_gene: TRBJ1-6
CDR3aa: CASRPTGNSPLHF
CDR3nt: TGTGCCAGCAGACCCACAGGGAACTCACCCCTCCACTTT

abundance: -
v_gene: TRBV29-1
d_gene: -
j_gene: TRBJ2-1
CDR3aa: CSFSTGHGQFF
CDR3nt: TGCAGCTTTTCCACAGGCCACGGCCAGTTCTTC

abundance: -
v_gene: TRBV30
d_gene: TRBD1
j_gene: TRBJ1-1
CDR3aa: CAWSVNRGRAFF
CDR3nt: TGTGCCTGGAGTGTAAACAGGGGGCGAGCTTTCTTT

abundance: -
v_gene: TRBV9
d_gene: TRBD1
j_gene: TRBJ1-6
CDR3aa: CASSPGTGKSSPLHF
CDR3nt: TGTGCCAGCAGCCCTGGGACAGGGAAGAGTTCACCCCTCCACTTT

abundance: -
v_gene: TRBV2
d_gene: TRBD1
j_gene: TRBJ2-1
CDR3aa: CASQGETYNEQFF
CDR3nt: TGTGCCAGCCAGGGGGAGACCTACAATGAGCAGTTCTTC

abundance: once
v_gene: TRBV9
d_gene: TRBD2
j_gene: TRBJ2-2
CDR3aa: CASSVSGGTGELFF
CDR3nt: TGTGCCAGCAGCGTGTCGGGAGGCACCGGGGAGCTGTTTTTT

abundance: -
v_gene: TRBV7-2
d_gene: -
j_gene: TRBJ1-2
CDR3aa: CASSTRTADNYGYTF
CDR3nt: TGTGCCAGCAGCACCCGGACAGCAGATAACTATGGCTACACCTTC

abundance: -
v_gene: TRBV25-1
d_gene: -
j_gene: TRBJ2-1
CDR3aa: CASSDRGYNEQFF
CDR3nt: TGTGCCAGCAGTGATAGGGGATACAATGAGCAGTTCTTC

abundance: once
v_gene: TRBV24-1
d_gene: -
j_gene: TRBJ2-3
CDR3aa: CATSRGAVSDTQYF
CDR3nt: TGTGCCACCAGCCGGGGGGCGGTTTCAGATACGCAGTATTTT

abundance: few
v_gene: TRBV2
d_gene: -
j_gene: TRBJ1-2
CDR3aa: CASSEQGSRYGYTF
CDR3nt: TGTGCCAGCAGTGAGCAGGGTTCCCGCTATGGCTACACCTTC

abundance: -
v_gene: TRBV6-5
d_gene: -
j_gene: TRBJ1-4
CDR3aa: CASRPKGVLGEKLFF
CDR3nt: TGTGCCAGCCGGCCTAAAGGAGTTCTGGGTGAAAAACTGTTTTTT

abundance: -
v_gene: TRBV5-1
d_gene: -
j_gene: TRBJ1-1
CDR3aa: CASRETGKIEAFF
CDR3nt: TGCGCCAGCAGGGAAACAGGGAAGATTGAAGCTTTCTTT

abundance: -
v_gene: TRBV11-2
d_gene: -
j_gene: TRBJ1-2
CDR3aa: CASSLDKGVGYGYTF
CDR3nt: TGTGCCAGCAGCTTGGATAAGGGGGTGGGATATGGCTACACCTTC

abundance: -
v_gene: TRBV4-2
d_gene: -
j_gene: TRBJ1-1
CDR3aa: CASRGAINTEAFF
CDR3nt: TGTGCCAGCCGGGGGGCAATTAACACTGAAGCTTTCTTT

abundance: -
v_gene: TRBV5-1
d_gene: TRBD1
j_gene: TRBJ1-2
CDR3aa: CASSHGQGYTNYGYTF
CDR3nt: TGCGCCAGCAGCCACGGACAGGGCTACACTAACTATGGCTACACCTTC

abundance: -
v_gene: TRBV6-1
d_gene: TRBD1
j_gene: TRBJ1-6
CDR3aa: CASSETGTGSNSPLHF
CDR3nt: TGTGCCAGCAGTGAAACCGGGACAGGGAGTAATTCACCCCTCCACTTT

abundance: -
v_gene: TRBV6-4
d_gene: -
j_gene: TRBJ1-6
CDR3aa: CASSVSDERGSPLHF
CDR3nt: TGTGCCAGCAGTGTGTCGGATGAACGAGGTTCACCCCTCCACTTT

abundance: -
v_gene: TRBV7-2
d_gene: -
j_gene: TRBJ1-2
CDR3aa: CASSPDSYYGYTF
CDR3nt: TGTGCCAGCAGCCCCGACAGTTACTATGGCTACACCTTC

abundance: -
v_gene: TRBV11-2
d_gene: TRBD1
j_gene: TRBJ2-2
CDR3aa: CASSPVTGLVNTGELFF
CDR3nt: TGTGCCAGCAGCCCCGTGACAGGGTTGGTGAACACCGGGGAGCTGTTTTTT

abundance: -
v_gene: TRBV5-6
d_gene: -
j_gene: TRBJ2-2
CDR3aa: CASSFSTGELFF
CDR3nt: TGTGCCAGCAGCTTCAGTACCGGGGAGCTGTTTTTT

abundance: -
v_gene: TRBV7-2
d_gene: -
j_gene: TRBJ2-5
CDR3aa: CASNQNSVETQYF
CDR3nt: TGTGCCAGCAACCAAAATTCGGTGGAGACCCAGTACTTC

abundance: -
v_gene: TRBV5-1
d_gene: TRBD1
j_gene: TRBJ1-5
CDR3aa: CASSIKDRGLYSNQPQHF
CDR3nt: TGCGCCAGCAGCATAAAGGACAGGGGGCTTTATAGCAATCAGCCCCAGCATTTT

abundance: -
v_gene: TRBV3-1/TRBV3-2
d_gene: TRBD1
j_gene: TRBJ2-1
CDR3aa: CASRAGQGVDEQFF
CDR3nt: TGTGCCAGCAGAGCGGGACAGGGAGTCGATGAGCAGTTCTTC

abundance: -
v_gene: TRBV6-5
d_gene: TRBD2
j_gene: TRBJ2-1
CDR3aa: CASSYGATSDEQFF
CDR3nt: TGTGCCAGCAGTTACGGGGCGACTAGCGATGAGCAGTTCTTC

abundance: -
v_gene: TRBV5-5
d_gene: -
j_gene: TRBJ2-7
CDR3aa: CASSLLSDFSYEQYF
CDR3nt: TGTGCCAGCAGCTTGCTCTCGGACTTCTCCTACGAGCAGTACTTC

abundance: -
v_gene: TRBV10-3
d_gene: TRBD1
j_gene: TRBJ2-1
CDR3aa: CAITPNPRDRRFF
CDR3nt: TGTGCCATCACCCCCAATCCCCGGGACAGAAGGTTCTTC

abundance: -
v_gene: TRBV6-5
d_gene: -
j_gene: TRBJ2-7
CDR3aa: CASSYSPGTSYEQYF
CDR3nt: TGTGCCAGCAGTTACTCCCCCGGGACAAGTTACGAGCAGTACTTC

abundance: -
v_gene: TRBV19
d_gene: -
j_gene: TRBJ2-3
CDR3aa: CASSIGGEVGADTQYF
CDR3nt: TGTGCCAGTAGTATAGGGGGGGAAGTGGGCGCAGATACGCAGTATTTT

abundance: few
v_gene: TRBV5-5
d_gene: -
j_gene: TRBJ1-2
CDR3aa: CASSPDTGGYGYTF
CDR3nt: TGTGCCAGCAGCCCTGACACCGGAGGCTATGGCTACACCTTC

abundance: -
v_gene: TRBV27
d_gene: -
j_gene: TRBJ1-2
CDR3aa: CASSIGGGRSYGYTF
CDR3nt: TGTGCCAGCAGCATAGGGGGGGGACGAAGCTATGGCTACACCTTC

abundance: -
v_gene: TRBV4-2
d_gene: -
j_gene: TRBJ1-2
CDR3aa: CASSQDLGRAYGYTF
CDR3nt: TGTGCCAGCAGCCAAGATCTCGGCAGGGCTTATGGCTACACCTTC

abundance: -
v_gene: TRBV12-5
d_gene: TRBD2
j_gene: TRBJ2-2
CDR3aa: CASGPRPSGYTGELFF
CDR3nt: TGTGCTAGTGGTCCACGGCCTAGCGGGTACACCGGGGAGCTGTTTTTT

abundance: -
v_gene: TRBV5-1
d_gene: TRBD1
j_gene: TRBJ1-2
CDR3aa: CASSAGTATPYGYTF
CDR3nt: TGCGCCAGCAGCGCTGGGACAGCCACTCCTTATGGCTACACCTTC

abundance: -
v_gene: TRBV10-2
d_gene: -
j_gene: TRBJ1-4
CDR3aa: CASREQAAGEKLFF
CDR3nt: TGCGCCAGCAGGGAACAGGCGGCCGGTGAAAAACTGTTTTTT

abundance: -
v_gene: TRBV19
d_gene: -
j_gene: TRBJ1-1
CDR3aa: CASSTTGMRRTEAFF
CDR3nt: TGTGCCAGTAGTACGACAGGTATGCGACGAACTGAAGCTTTCTTT

abundance: once
v_gene: TRBV11-2
d_gene: TRBD1
j_gene: TRBJ1-4
CDR3aa: CASSPTGGAGEKLFF
CDR3nt: TGTGCCAGCAGCCCGACAGGGGGCGCCGGTGAAAAACTGTTTTTT

abundance: -
v_gene: TRBV29-1
d_gene: TRBD1
j_gene: TRBJ2-2
CDR3aa: CSVAGQGAPGSTGELFF
CDR3nt: TGCAGCGTGGCGGGACAGGGGGCGCCGGGGAGCACCGGGGAGCTGTTTTTT